This passage covers 26 T cell receptor beta chains from one sample sequenced in a study of post-analysis software for immune sequencing data. Notes on the study in general: In patients, TRBV5-6, TRBV5-1 and TRBV20-1 belonged to roughly five TRBV segments found more frequently than in controls.

Unique molecular identifiers had been added to the TCR beta cDNA libraries. One entry per CDR3 protein results from TCRdb running MiXCR on the PCR reads. The sample consists of about 810,000 distinct CDR3 sequences, about 53% of them appearing once. What these receptors recognize is not known. The sequenced sample consisted of blood. All receptors come from a girl aged 5 to 17 with multiple sclerosis.

This chain joins TRBV27 and TRBJ2-5; tentatively, D is TRBD1 or TRBD2 (5 bases each). The J call is uncertain, as TRBJ2-7 better fits the DNA end. The CDR3 has 14 amino acids. Germline-derived CDR1 and CDR2 are MNHEY and SMNVEV (reference sequence). CDR3 DNA: TGTGCCAGCAGTTGGGACGGGAAGAGCTACGAGCAGTACTTC. The encoded protein is CASSWDGKSYEQYF.

This clonotype was seen more than once but under ten times. The J gene is TRBJ2-3, the V gene TRBV7-3, with 12 bases matching TRBD2. Germline CDR1 reads SGHTA; CDR2 reads FQGTGA. This CDR3 is built from 16 residues. Trimming removed 5 bases from V and 5 bases from J; junction bases left unmatched: 8. The chain's CDR3 is CASSIRLAGAGDTQYF. CDR3 DNA sequence: TGTGCCAGCAGCATTAGACTAGCGGGAGCTGGAGATACGCAGTATTTT.

The J gene is TRBJ2-7, the V gene TRBV7-8, with D possibly TRBD2 on 6 matching bases. The CDR3 is 15 amino acids. Trimming took off 0 bases at V and 4 bases at J, with 13 bases between the two ends. The germline CDR1 and CDR2 sequences are SGHVS and FQNEAQ. In DNA, the CDR3 is TGTGCCAGCAGCTTAGCGCATGGCGGGGAGTACGAGCAGTACTTC. Translated: CASSLAHGGEYEQYF.

The chain couples TRBV15 to TRBJ1-2; D remains unclear. CDR3 length: 12 residues. CDR1 and CDR2 from the germline V gene are LNHNV and YYDKDF (reference sequence). V gave up 1 base and J gave up 6 bases, with 6 bases separating them. The CDR3 sequence: CATSRGFNGYTF. The CDR3 DNA sequence: TGTGCCACCAGCAGAGGGTTTAATGGCTACACCTTC.

This clonotype occurred a few times. The chain combines TRBV29-1 with TRBJ1-2; no reliable D call. Germline V lookup: CDR1 SQVTM, CDR2 ANQGSEA. Trimming removed 2 bases from V and 7 bases from J, with 8 bases in between. CDR3 size: 11 residues. In nucleotides, the CDR3 is TGCAGCGTTGAACTGGGTTTTGGCTACACCTTC. This sequence encodes CSVELGFGYTF.

V usage is TRBV5-1 and J usage is TRBJ1-1, with TRBD1 matching over 12 bases. CDR1 SGHRS and CDR2 YFSETQ come from the germline V gene. The V and J ends lost 2 bases and 7 bases, in that order; junction bases with no gene match: 9. The CDR3 consists of 16 residues. CDR3 region: CASSFYPGQGADEAFF. DNA for the CDR3: TGCGCCAGCAGCTTCTACCCGGGACAGGGGGCGGATGAAGCTTTCTTT.

The J gene is TRBJ2-7, the V gene TRBV7-6; D perhaps matches TRBD2 (7 bases). The V end lost 4 bases, the J end lost 0 bases, and 19 bases lay between the germline ends. This CDR3 contains 17 residues. Per germline, CDR1 SGHVS and CDR2 FNYEAQ. The DNA for the CDR3 is TGTGCCAGCAGCTCCTGGCGGGGGCGTAGGGCCTCCTACGAGCAGTACTTC. Encoded protein: CASSSWRGRRASYEQYF.

This clonotype has only a few counts. The chain joins TRBV7-8 to TRBJ2-1, with TRBD2 matching over 7 bases. V trimming: 8 bases; J trimming: 6 bases; junction bases outside the gene matches: 1. The CDR3 consists of 11 residues. The germline V gene encodes CDR1 SGHVS and CDR2 FQNEAQ. CDR3 DNA sequence: TGTGCCAGCGGGGGGGGCAATGAGCAGTTCTTC. It yields the protein CASGGGNEQFF.

The chain recombines TRBV5-1 with TRBJ1-2; TRBD1 matches at 7 bases. The germline V gene has CDR1 SGHRS and CDR2 YFSETQ. CDR3 length equals 13 residues. V lost 4 bases, J lost 6 bases, and 6 bases stayed unmatched. This chain's CDR3 is CASSRQGGDGYTF. The CDR3 coding sequence is TGCGCCAGCAGCCGACAGGGTGGGGATGGCTACACCTTC.

The chain recombines TRBV4-2 with TRBJ2-7; 10 positions agree with TRBD1. V lost 0 bases to trimming and J lost 7 bases; unmatched junction nucleotides: 12. This CDR3 comprises 17 residues. Germline CDR1 reads LGHNA; CDR2 reads YNFKEQ. This CDR3 reads CASSQDLAQTGGEEQYF. CDR3 nucleotides: TGTGCCAGCAGCCAAGATCTAGCCCAGACAGGGGGCGAAGAGCAGTACTTC.

This clonotype was seen at least ten times. The chain uses TRBV6-4 and TRBJ2-6, with 7 bases fitting TRBD1. CDR3 length: 16 residues. Looked up from germline, CDR1 is MRHNA and CDR2 is SNTAGT. The V and J ends lost 5 bases and 1 base, in that order; junction bases with no gene match: 5. CDR3: CASSRDSKSGANVLTF. The CDR3 DNA reads TGTGCCAGCAGTCGGGACAGCAAATCTGGGGCCAACGTCCTGACTTTC.

CDR3 loop: CASSMNRGRRSNQPQHF. The CDR3 bases are TGTGCCAGCAGTATGAACAGGGGGCGAAGAAGCAATCAGCCCCAGCATTTT. The chain combines TRBV12-3 or TRBV12-4 with TRBJ1-5; TRBD1 matches 9 bases. The junction had 9 bases not matched to a gene; V was cut back by 5 bases and J by 1 base. The CDR3 loop spans 17 amino acids.

This clonotype was counted between two and nine times. The chain recombines TRBV20-1 with TRBJ2-5; D unclear. Germline loops: CDR1 DFQATT, CDR2 SNEGSKA (reference sequence). Trimming removed 6 bases from V and 2 bases from J, with 13 bases in between. This CDR3 has 13 amino acids. As DNA, the CDR3 is TGCAGTGCCTCTGGACGCTTGCAAGAGACCCAGTACTTC. Protein sequence: CSASGRLQETQYF.

This chain connects TRBV3-1 to TRBJ2-1; 9 bases are shared with TRBD2. Germline CDR1 reads LGHDT; CDR2 reads YNNKEL (reference sequence). This CDR3 comprises 14 residues. With V trimmed by 1 base and J by 11 bases, 6 bases remained unmatched. For the CDR3, the DNA is TGTGCCAGCAGCCAAGGGGATAGCGGGGGAAAGCAGTTCTTC. It yields the protein CASSQGDSGGKQFF.

The CDR3 DNA reads as TGCGCCAGCAGCTCCTCGACAGCCTACGAGCAGTACTTC. This codes for CASSSSTAYEQYF. This sequence joins TRBV5-1 and TRBJ2-7; possibly TRBD1 for D (5 bases). The CDR3 covers 13 residues. Germline CDR1 SGHRS, CDR2 YFSETQ. The V gene lost 3 bases and the J gene lost 2 bases, with 9 bases spanning the gap.

The chain combines TRBV7-9 with TRBJ2-3; D is unresolved. The CDR3 contains 12 residues. Per germline, CDR1 SEHNR and CDR2 FQNEAQ (reference sequence). V was shortened by 4 bases and J by 9 bases, with 11 bases between the two germline ends. This chain's CDR3 is CASSSAPLTQYF. CDR3 DNA: TGTGCCAGCAGCTCAGCCCCGTTGACGCAGTATTTT.

The chain couples TRBV10-2 to TRBJ2-5; 8 bases agree with TRBD2. Trimming at V came to 11 bases and at J to 6 bases, leaving 8 bases not matched to a gene. This CDR3 is built from 12 residues. The germline CDR1 and CDR2 sequences are WSHSY and SAAADI. This CDR3 reads CAAAGGRQTQYF. CDR3 in DNA: TGCGCCGCAGCGGGCGGGAGGCAGACCCAGTACTTC.

V usage is TRBV20-1 and J usage is TRBJ2-5; 7 bases fit TRBD2. V was clipped by 3 bases and J by 5 bases; unmatched bases: 6. Germline V gene lookup returns CDR1 DFQATT and CDR2 SNEGSKA (reference sequence). CDR3 size: 13 residues. CDR3 amino acids: CSASLAGVETQYF. CDR3 in DNA: TGCAGTGCTAGTTTGGCGGGAGTGGAGACCCAGTACTTC.

The rearrangement joins TRBV5-1 to TRBJ2-1; no clear D gene. The V end lost 2 bases, the J end lost 3 bases, and 12 bases lay between the germline ends. Per germline, CDR1 SGHRS and CDR2 YFSETQ. The CDR3 spans 15 residues. The CDR3 region has the DNA TGCGCCAGCAGCTTACGACGCGGAGACTACAATGAGCAGTTCTTC. It is translated as CASSLRRGDYNEQFF. The full variable domain, with the rest looked up from reference TRBV5-1 and TRBJ2-1, is KAGVTQTPRYLIKTRGQQVTLSCSPISGHRSVSWYQQTPGQGLQFLFEYFSETQRNKGNFPGRFSGRQFSNSRSEMNVSTLELGDSALYLCASSLRRGDYNEQFFGPGTRLTVL.

This sequence joins TRBV12-3 or TRBV12-4 and TRBJ2-5; the D is unclear. This CDR3 contains 14 residues. The V and J ends lost 5 bases and 5 bases respectively, with 15 bases between them. The CDR3 loop reads CASSRGPKEETQYF. Here the CDR3 DNA reads TGTGCCAGCAGTCGCGGACCCAAGGAGGAGACCCAGTACTTC.

The V call is TRBV28, the J call TRBJ2-3; no clear D gene. The CDR3 length is 14 residues. V was trimmed by 8 bases and J by 0 bases, leaving 12 bases between them. Germline CDR1 reads MDHEN; CDR2 reads SYDVKM. The CDR3 bases are TGTGCCAGCGGACCCCGGTTTAGCACAGATACGCAGTATTTT. As protein: CASGPRFSTDTQYF.

This clonotype was picked up a small number of times. The V gene is TRBV5-4, the J gene TRBJ2-7; TRBD1 matches 9 bases. V trimming: 4 bases; J trimming: 2 bases; junction bases outside the gene matches: 7. The CDR3 contains 15 residues. Germline CDR1 is SGHNT and CDR2 is YYREEE (reference sequence). For the CDR3, the DNA is TGTGCCAGCAGCGGCGGGGGACAGGGTACCTACGAGCAGTACTTC. It translates to CASSGGGQGTYEQYF. The full variable domain, in which reference TRBV5-4 and TRBJ2-7 provide the parts outside the CDR3, is ETGVTQSPTHLIKTRGQQVTLRCSSQSGHNTVSWYQQALGQGPQFIFQYYREEENGRGNFPPRFSGLQFPNYSSELNVNALELDDSALYLCASSGGGQGTYEQYFGPGTRLTVT.

The genes are TRBV7-9 and TRBJ1-6, with D maybe TRBD1 (5 bases). Germline CDR1 and CDR2: SEHNR and FQNEAQ (reference sequence). The CDR3 loop spans 15 amino acids. The V end was cut by 3 bases, the J end by 0 bases, with 6 bases between. The CDR3 region is CASSFGGSYNSPLHF. The CDR3 nucleotides are TGTGCCAGCAGCTTTGGGGGCTCCTATAATTCACCCCTCCACTTT.

The sample holds a few counts of this clonotype. The chain employs TRBV10-3 and TRBJ1-1; D ambiguous. V shed 8 bases and J shed 14 bases, with 24 bases lying between them. The length of the CDR3 is 13 residues. Germline V CDR1 and CDR2: ENHRY, SYGVKD. The CDR3 bases are TGTGCCATCGGAGGGCTAGGGTACAATGAGCAGTTCTTT. As protein: CAIGGLGYNEQFF.

V usage is TRBV20-1 and J usage is TRBJ2-3, with 7 bases that match TRBD2. Germline CDR1 DFQATT, CDR2 SNEGSKA (reference sequence). The junction had 12 bases not matched to a gene; V was cut back by 0 bases and J by 3 bases. This CDR3 comprises 17 residues. CDR3 nucleotides: TGCAGTGCTAGAGATCTCAGGTGGCGGGAGCGGACAGATACGCAGTATTTT. Residues: CSARDLRWRERTDTQYF.

The CDR3 sequence: CASSFLRDRPLYEQYF. CDR3 DNA sequence: TGTGCCAGCAGCTTTCTAAGGGACAGACCTTTATACGAGCAGTACTTC. The V call is TRBV11-2, the J call TRBJ2-7; 7 positions match TRBD1. Germline trimming cut 3 bases from V and 4 bases from J; bases unmatched to any gene: 12. From germline, CDR1 is SGHAT and CDR2 FQNNGV. CDR3 size: 16 residues.